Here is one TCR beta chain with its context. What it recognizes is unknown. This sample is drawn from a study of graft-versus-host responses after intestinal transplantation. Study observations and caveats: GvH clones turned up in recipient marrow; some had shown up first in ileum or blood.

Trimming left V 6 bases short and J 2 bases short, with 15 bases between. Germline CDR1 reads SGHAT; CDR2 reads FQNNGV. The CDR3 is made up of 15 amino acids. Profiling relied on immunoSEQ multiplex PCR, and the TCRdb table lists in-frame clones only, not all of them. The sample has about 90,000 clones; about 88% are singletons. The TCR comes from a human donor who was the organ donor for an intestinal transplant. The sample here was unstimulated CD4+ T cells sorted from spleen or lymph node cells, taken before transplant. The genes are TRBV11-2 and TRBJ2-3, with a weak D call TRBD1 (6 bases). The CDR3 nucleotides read TGTGCCAGCAGTCCAGGGGCGGCTTTCACAGATACGCAGTATTTT. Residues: CASSPGAAFTDTQYF.